This TCR beta chain is drawn from a study of graft-versus-host responses after intestinal transplantation. Study as a whole: Each patient got anti-thymocyte globulin induction, then tacrolimus and steroids for around three years. General study points: Individuals carrying graft-donor T cell macrochimerism showed high graft-versus-host to host-versus-graft clonal ratios in allografts. GvH clones occurred in recipient marrow; some first appeared in ileum or blood.

About this clone itself: Antigen: not known.

Germline CDR1 MNHEY, CDR2 SVGAGI. V lost 2 bases and J 5 bases, leaving 15 bases between the germline ends. The CDR3 length is 15 residues. Assay used: immunoSEQ multiplex PCR; TCRdb lists only in-frame clones, some missing. This table has over 120,000 clones, nearly 95% appearing once. The clonotype comes from a human donor who received an intestinal transplant. The chain uses TRBV6-5 and TRBJ2-5; D might be TRBD1 (6 bases). The sequencing here drew on unstimulated CD4+ T cells sorted from spleen or lymph node cells, taken before intestinal transplant. The CDR3 region is CASSYNNRVGETQYF. The CDR3, as DNA: TGTGCCAGCAGTTACAACAACAGGGTCGGGGAGACCCAGTACTTC.